The T cell receptor beta chain described here comes from a study of CD8 T cells in ankylosing spondylitis. Trimming removed 4 bases at V and 0 bases at J, with 4 bases between. This CDR3 is built from 13 residues. Study-level points and caveats: A number of the motif variants had already been described in reactive arthritis synovial fluid and blood. The clones that were linked to disease were reported to be significantly enriched in matched synovial fluid samples from ankylosing spondylitis patients. A TCR beta motif made of 7 to 9 highly homologous variants seemed typical of ankylosing spondylitis blood.

TCRdb reprocessed the 5' RACE reads with MiXCR, giving one entry per CDR3 protein. The repertoire includes 250,000 or so distinct CDR3 sequences, 24% of them detected once, and about 0.6% sits in the top ten. This clonotype was counted ten times or more. The target antigen is unknown. The chain has TRBV12-3 or TRBV12-4 and TRBJ2-1, with unresolved D. The origin of this receptor is a male donor with ankylosing spondylitis or in good health (not recorded which). The sequenced sample was blood, either unsorted or a sorted T cell fraction (not recorded which). CDR3 sequence: CASSSGSYNEQFF. In nucleotides, the CDR3 is TGTGCCAGCAGTTCAGGCTCCTACAATGAGCAGTTCTTC.